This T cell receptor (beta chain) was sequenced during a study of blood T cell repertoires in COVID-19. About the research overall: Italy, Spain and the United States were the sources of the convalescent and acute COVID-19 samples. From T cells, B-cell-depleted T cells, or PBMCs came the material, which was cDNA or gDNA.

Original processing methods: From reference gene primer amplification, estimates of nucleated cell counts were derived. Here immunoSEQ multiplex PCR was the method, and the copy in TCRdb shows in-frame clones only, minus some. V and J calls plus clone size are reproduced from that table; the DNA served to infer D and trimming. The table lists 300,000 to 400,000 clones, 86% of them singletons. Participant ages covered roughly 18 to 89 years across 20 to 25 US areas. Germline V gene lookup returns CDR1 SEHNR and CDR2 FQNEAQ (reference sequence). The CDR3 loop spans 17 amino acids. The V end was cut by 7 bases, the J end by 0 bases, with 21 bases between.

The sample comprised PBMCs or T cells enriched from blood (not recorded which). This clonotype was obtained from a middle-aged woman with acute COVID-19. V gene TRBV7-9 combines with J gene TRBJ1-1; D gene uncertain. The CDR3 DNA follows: TGTGCCAGCAACAATGCCCAAACCGGGAGCATGAACACTGAAGCTTTCTTT. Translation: CASNNAQTGSMNTEAFF.